The 28 T cell receptor beta chains given below trace back to one sample, sequenced in a study of shared clonotypes between healthy human individuals. Profiled with immunoSEQ multiplex PCR; TCRdb holds only in-frame clones, not every one. The data show around 550,000 clones, 95% seen once. CD45RO-negative, CCR7-positively selected cells formed the naive CD8 fraction, excluding terminally differentiated effector memory CD45RA+ cells. The material sequenced was naive CD8+ T cells sorted from blood. The receptor source for this set is a woman aged 25 to 39 in good health.

The V and J genes are TRBV5-6 and TRBJ2-7; TRBD1 matches at 9 bases. This CDR3 has 14 amino acids. V was clipped by 1 base and J by 5 bases; unmatched bases: 4. Germline values: CDR1 SGHDT, CDR2 YYEEEE. CDR3: CASSLTGGLHEQYF. Written as DNA, the CDR3 is TGTGCCAGCAGCTTGACAGGGGGCCTACACGAGCAGTACTTC. Complete variable domain (other parts from reference TRBV5-6 and TRBJ2-7): DAGVTQSPTHLIKTRGQQVTLRCSPKSGHDTVSWYQQALGQGPQFIFQYYEEEERQRGNFPDRFSGHQFPNYSSELNVNALLLGDSALYLCASSLTGGLHEQYFGPGTRLTVT.

The rearrangement joins TRBV6-6 to TRBJ2-1; D is undetermined. Germline V CDR1 and CDR2: MNHNY, SVGAGI (reference sequence). The CDR3 is 14 residues long. The V and J ends lost 7 bases and 8 bases respectively, with 18 bases between them. CDR3 nucleotide sequence: TGTGCCAGCACCCCCCAACCTGGGGTCGATGAGCAGTTCTTC. Protein: CASTPQPGVDEQFF.

This chain uses TRBV2 with TRBJ2-3; D ambiguous. The length of the CDR3 is 15 residues. From germline, CDR1 is SNHLY and CDR2 FYNNEI. Trimming took 4 bases from V and 5 from J, leaving 16 bases between them. The chain's CDR3 is CASSGGFLGRDTQYF. In nucleotides, the CDR3 is TGTGCCAGCAGTGGGGGATTCCTTGGGCGAGATACGCAGTATTTT. The full variable domain, its missing parts supplied by reference TRBV2 and TRBJ2-3, is EPEVTQTPSHQVTQMGQEVILRCVPISNHLYFYWYRQILGQKVEFLVSFYNNEISEKSEIFDDQFSVERPDGSNFTLKIRSTKLEDSAMYFCASSGGFLGRDTQYFGPGTRLTVL.

V is TRBV27 and J is TRBJ2-7; TRBD2 matches at 7 bases. The CDR3 totals 13 residues. Germline-derived CDR1 and CDR2 are MNHEY and SMNVEV (reference sequence). V trimming: 8 bases; J trimming: 4 bases; junction bases outside the gene matches: 8. The CDR3 here is CASGTGGDYEQYF. Written as DNA, the CDR3 is TGTGCCAGCGGTACGGGGGGAGATTACGAGCAGTACTTC.

This clone was observed a single time. V is TRBV30 and J is TRBJ2-6; D call uncertain. The germline gives CDR1 GTSNPN, CDR2 SVGIG (reference sequence). This CDR3 region has 14 residues. The ends were cut back, 1 base at V and 0 bases at J, with 4 bases in the middle. In DNA, the CDR3 is TGTGCCTGGAGTGAGACCTCTGGGGCCAACGTCCTGACTTTC. This gives the protein CAWSETSGANVLTF.

Concerning this clone: Other nucleotide sequences from this sample produce the same CDR3. This chain links TRBV27 with TRBJ2-1; 10 bases agree with TRBD2. The ends lost 2 bases at V and 6 bases at J; junction bases unmatched: 1. CDR3 length: 14 amino acids. Germline loops: CDR1 MNHEY, CDR2 SMNVEV (reference sequence). The CDR3 spells CASSLLAGANEQFF. The CDR3 DNA reads as TGTGCCAGCAGTTTACTAGCGGGAGCCAATGAGCAGTTCTTC.

The chain links TRBV5-1 to TRBJ2-3; D is unresolved. The length of the CDR3 is 14 residues. The V end was cut by 0 bases, the J end by 2 bases, with 7 bases between. Germline CDR1 SGHRS, CDR2 YFSETQ. CDR3 loop: CASSLGMITDTQYF. The DNA for the CDR3 is TGCGCCAGCAGCTTGGGTATGATCACAGATACGCAGTATTTT.

The rearrangement uses TRBV19 and TRBJ2-7; 13 nucleotides match TRBD2. V shed 3 bases, J shed 0 bases, and the junction held 8 bases outside the gene matches. The germline V gene encodes CDR1 LNHDA and CDR2 SQIVND (reference sequence). This CDR3 has 18 residues. The CDR3, as DNA: TGTGCCAGTAGTATTTCCGCACTAGCGGGAGGGTTCTCCTACGAGCAGTACTTC. Amino acid sequence: CASSISALAGGFSYEQYF.

In DNA form, the CDR3 reads TGTGCCAGTAGTATCCGGGTCGGCGGGGAGCTGTTTTTT. Translated, it gives CASSIRVGGELFF. This rearrangement joins TRBV19 to TRBJ2-2; D is uncertain. V lost 3 bases to trimming and J lost 7 bases, with 9 bases between them. This CDR3 has 13 amino acids. Per the germline V gene, CDR1 is LNHDA and CDR2 is SQIVND (reference sequence).

The rearrangement links TRBV27 to TRBJ1-1; D ambiguous. The V end lost 6 bases, the J end lost 1 base, and 6 bases lay between the germline ends. The germline CDR1 and CDR2 sequences are MNHEY and SMNVEV (reference sequence). The CDR3 is 12 residues long. The CDR3 here is CASRSENTEAFF. CDR3 DNA: TGTGCCAGCAGGTCCGAGAACACTGAAGCTTTCTTT.

The rearrangement joins TRBV7-8 to TRBJ1-2; TRBD1 might be the D (6 bases). The length of the CDR3 is 14 residues. V lost 1 base and J 2 bases, leaving 8 bases between the germline ends. The V gene's germline CDR1 is SGHVS and CDR2 FQNEAQ. CDR3 in DNA: TGTGCCAGCAGCTTAGGGACAGTGAACTATGGCTACACCTTC. Protein product: CASSLGTVNYGYTF.

The genes are TRBV4-1 and TRBJ2-5, with 11 nucleotides matching TRBD2. The J call is in doubt because the DNA end fits TRBJ2-7 better. The CDR3 runs 16 residues. Germline V CDR1 and CDR2: MGHRA, YSYEKL. In DNA, the CDR3 is TGCGCCAGCAGCCAAGGCGGGACTAGCGGTTTTTACGAGCAGTACTTC. Translated: CASSQGGTSGFYEQYF.

On this clone: The same CDR3 also results from other DNA sequences found in this sample. The rearrangement joins TRBV27 to TRBJ2-2; D is unresolved. The CDR3 spans 12 residues. V gave up 5 bases and J gave up 4 bases, with 5 bases separating them. The germline V gene has CDR1 MNHEY and CDR2 SMNVEV (reference sequence). The CDR3 region has the DNA TGTGCCAGCAGTCTTACCACCGGGGAGCTGTTTTTT. Amino acids: CASSLTTGELFF.

The chain employs TRBV15 and TRBJ1-5, with TRBD1 identical over 9 bases. The CDR3 is made up of 15 amino acids. Losses at the gene ends were 2 bases for V and 6 bases for J; bases not matched to a gene: 5. The germline gives CDR1 LNHNV, CDR2 YYDKDF (reference sequence). Here the CDR3 reads CATSRTTGGSQPQHF. The CDR3 DNA sequence: TGTGCCACCAGCAGAACTACAGGGGGCAGTCAGCCCCAGCATTTT.

V and J are TRBV7-7 and TRBJ2-5; 7 positions agree with TRBD1. The CDR3 runs 13 residues. V dropped 5 bases and J dropped 3; count of bases not matched to a gene: 3. Germline V gene data show CDR1 as SSHAT and CDR2 as FNYEAQ (reference sequence). The CDR3: CASSKDREETQYF. DNA for the CDR3: TGTGCCAGCAGCAAAGACAGGGAAGAGACCCAGTACTTC.

The rearrangement uses TRBV7-2 and TRBJ2-7; D ambiguous. The germline CDR1 and CDR2 sequences are SGHTA and FQGNSA. Trimming removed 8 bases from V and 3 bases from J, with 17 bases in between. The length of the CDR3 is 14 residues. As DNA, the CDR3 is TGTGCCAGCCGGAGAGAGCCCGCCGACTACGAGCAGTACTTC. It specifies CASRREPADYEQYF.

In regard to this clone: The sample contains more than one DNA sequence encoding this CDR3. The chain combines TRBV27 with TRBJ2-2; 9 nucleotides line up with TRBD2. The trim removed 2 bases at V and 6 bases at J, leaving 4 bases unmatched. Looked up from germline, CDR1 is MNHEY and CDR2 is SMNVEV (reference sequence). This CDR3 region has 15 residues. The DNA for the CDR3 is TGTGCCAGCAGTTTAGGTAGCGGGAGTGCCGGGGAGCTGTTTTTT. This codes for CASSLGSGSAGELFF.

This rearrangement joins TRBV27 to TRBJ2-7; 7 bases align to TRBD1. CDR1 MNHEY and CDR2 SMNVEV come from the germline V gene (reference sequence). The CDR3 runs to 15 residues. The ends lost 5 bases at V and 3 bases at J; junction bases unmatched: 10. The CDR3 sequence is CASSPEGGAIYEQYF. CDR3 nucleotide sequence: TGTGCCAGCAGTCCCGAAGGGGGCGCGATCTACGAGCAGTACTTC.

This clone was picked up a small number of times. This chain's CDR3 is CAWMGGMNTEAFF. The CDR3 DNA follows: TGTGCCTGGATGGGAGGGATGAACACTGAAGCTTTCTTT. The rearrangement uses TRBV30 and TRBJ1-1, with D hard to call. Germline assignment: CDR1 GTSNPN and CDR2 SVGIG (reference sequence). V lost 4 bases to trimming and J lost 0 bases, with 9 bases between them. This CDR3 is built from 13 residues.

The chain employs TRBV7-9 and TRBJ2-3, with D possibly TRBD2 on 6 matching bases. CDR1 and CDR2 (germline): SEHNR, FQNEAQ (reference sequence). There are 14 residues in the CDR3. Trimming stripped 4 bases from V and 4 bases from J, with 12 bases between. CDR3 in DNA: TGTGCCAGCAGCTCTCGAGGGACTGCAGATACGCAGTATTTT. Translating it yields CASSSRGTADTQYF.

This chain joins TRBV7-9 and TRBJ1-4; TRBD1 aligns across 9 bases. Germline lookup yields CDR1 SEHNR and CDR2 FQNEAQ (reference sequence). There are 14 residues in the CDR3. V was clipped by 3 bases and J by 5 bases; unmatched bases: 1. CDR3 sequence: CASSLGQGNEKLFF. CDR3 in DNA: TGTGCCAGCAGCTTGGGACAGGGAAATGAAAAACTGTTTTTT.

The V and J genes are TRBV28 and TRBJ1-2, with TRBD1 matching over 9 bases. With V trimmed by 6 bases and J by 4 bases, 9 bases remained unmatched. The CDR3 is made up of 15 amino acids. Germline V gene lookup returns CDR1 MDHEN and CDR2 SYDVKM. The CDR3 spells CASRSNRGLAYGYTF. In nucleotides, the CDR3 is TGTGCCAGCAGGTCAAACAGGGGGCTGGCCTATGGCTACACCTTC.

This chain joins TRBV7-9 and TRBJ2-2, with 10 bases aligning to TRBD2. J gave up 2 bases and V 5 bases, and 5 bases lay outside the gene matches. CDR1 and CDR2 from the germline V gene are SEHNR and FQNEAQ (reference sequence). CDR3 length: 16 amino acids. CDR3 nucleotide sequence: TGTGCCAGCAGCCTGGGACTAGCGCACAACACCGGGGAGCTGTTTTTT. As protein: CASSLGLAHNTGELFF.

This clone was seen only once. This chain connects TRBV28 to TRBJ1-1; D is undetermined. There are 12 residues in the CDR3. The V gene's germline CDR1 is MDHEN and CDR2 SYDVKM. V gave up 5 bases and J gave up 7 bases, with 11 bases separating them. In nucleotides, the CDR3 is TGTGCCAGCAGTCCCTTTATCGATGAAGCTTTCTTT. Encoded protein: CASSPFIDEAFF.

With respect to this clone: The same CDR3 arises from other DNA sequences in this sample as well. CDR3 amino acids: CASSYSAGSYEQYF. In DNA form, the CDR3 reads TGTGCCAGCAGTTACTCCGCCGGTAGCTACGAGCAGTACTTC. The chain has TRBV6-6 and TRBJ2-7, with unresolved D. Germline V gene lookup returns CDR1 MNHNY and CDR2 SVGAGI (reference sequence). This CDR3 comprises 14 residues. V was pared by 0 bases and J by 3 bases, with 9 bases between.

In regard to this clone: Other DNA sequences in the sample encode the same CDR3. The chain has TRBV5-4 and TRBJ2-7; D remains unclear. Germline V gene data show CDR1 as SGHNT and CDR2 as YYREEE (reference sequence). The CDR3 is 12 amino acids. Trimming shortened V by 0 bases and J by 4 bases, and 5 bases separated the two germline ends. The DNA for the CDR3 is TGTGCCAGCAGCTTGGGAGTATACGAGCAGTACTTC. This encodes CASSLGVYEQYF.

V is TRBV10-2 and J is TRBJ1-2; unclear D gene. V lost 3 bases and J 7 bases, leaving 9 bases between the germline ends. The germline V gene encodes CDR1 WSHSY and CDR2 SAAADI. The CDR3 runs 12 residues. CDR3 DNA sequence: TGCGCCAGCAGTGAAGGAGGAGCTGGCTACACCTTC. Translating it yields CASSEGGAGYTF.

V usage is TRBV28 and J usage is TRBJ1-5, with unresolved D. CDR3 length: 15 residues. CDR1 and CDR2 (germline): MDHEN, SYDVKM. Deletions cut 3 bases from V and 1 base from J, with 10 bases between. DNA of the CDR3: TGTGCCAGCAGTTTTATAGTAGGGAGCAATCAGCCCCAGCATTTT. This translates into CASSFIVGSNQPQHF. The whole variable domain, remainder taken from reference TRBV28 and TRBJ1-5, is DVKVTQSSRYLVKRTGEKVFLECVQDMDHENMFWYRQDPGLGLRLIYFSYDVKMKEKGDIPEGYSVSREKKERFSLILESASTNQTSMYLCASSFIVGSNQPQHFGDGTRLSIL.